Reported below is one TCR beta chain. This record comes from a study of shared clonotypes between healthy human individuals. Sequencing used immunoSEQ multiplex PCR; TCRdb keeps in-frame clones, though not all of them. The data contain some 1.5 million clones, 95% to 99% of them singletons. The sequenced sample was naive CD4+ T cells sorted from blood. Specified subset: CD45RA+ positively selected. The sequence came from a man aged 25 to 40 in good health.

The chain's CDR3 is CAISAGQSNTEAFF. The CDR3 nucleotides read TGTGCCATCAGCGCCGGACAGTCAAACACTGAAGCTTTCTTT. The genes are TRBV10-3 and TRBJ1-1; weak D call: TRBD1 (6 bases). Germline CDR1 and CDR2: ENHRY and SYGVKD. V was trimmed by 6 bases and J by 2 bases, leaving 13 bases between them. The CDR3 runs 14 residues.